The 13 T cell receptor beta chains given below trace back to one sample, sequenced in a study of OX40 agonist ivuxolimab in advanced cancers. Using immunoSEQ multiplex PCR, the repertoire was profiled, and TCRdb retains in-frame clones only, with some absent. This sample carries some 77,000 clones, around 83% of them seen once, and the ten largest clones take about 0.71%. Sequenced here: CD4+ or CD8+ T cells sorted from blood, sampled in a trial of the OX40 agonist ivuxolimab. The receptors derive from an adult with an advanced solid tumor such as melanoma, head and neck, liver or kidney cancer.

The chain recombines TRBV28 with TRBJ2-1; possible D gene TRBD1, 6 bases. CDR3 size: 13 residues. V was trimmed by 8 bases and J by 9 bases, leaving 17 bases between them. Per germline, CDR1 MDHEN and CDR2 SYDVKM. The CDR3 DNA sequence: TGTGCCAGCCGGGTGACAGGTCGAGGTGAGCAGTTCTTC. It specifies CASRVTGRGEQFF.

The V and J genes are TRBV27 and TRBJ2-1; D is undetermined. V was clipped by 9 bases and J by 5 bases, with 17 bases between them. The CDR3 consists of 14 residues. CDR1 is MNHEY and CDR2 is SMNVEV in the germline V gene (reference sequence). CDR3 sequence: CARPIVGRDNEQFF. CDR3 nucleotide sequence: TGTGCCAGGCCTATTGTGGGAAGAGACAATGAGCAGTTCTTC.

The chain employs TRBV2 and TRBJ1-6; 11 nucleotides align to TRBD1. V gave up 6 bases and J gave up 10 bases; unmatched junction bases: 8. In germline, CDR1 is SNHLY, CDR2 FYNNEI. This CDR3 is 15 amino acids long. The DNA for the CDR3 is TGTGCCAGCAGACCCCAGGGACAGGGGGGATCACCCCTCCACTTT. It codes for CASRPQGQGGSPLHF.

This clone was observed once. The rearrangement joins TRBV7-2 to TRBJ1-2; D is unclear. Trimming took off 3 bases at V and 7 bases at J, with 15 bases between the two ends. The germline gives CDR1 SGHTA, CDR2 FQGNSA. The length of the CDR3 is 14 residues. CDR3 in amino acids: CASSFTVSSGGYTF. The CDR3 nucleotides read TGTGCCAGCAGCTTCACGGTGTCATCGGGTGGCTACACCTTC.

The gene calls are TRBV19 and TRBJ1-5; D perhaps matches TRBD1 (5 bases). V was cut by 1 base and J by 6 bases, with 10 bases left in between. Germline loops: CDR1 LNHDA, CDR2 SQIVND (reference sequence). This CDR3 is 14 amino acids long. In DNA, the CDR3 is TGTGCCAGTAGTATAGTGGGGGGGAGTCAGCCCCAGCATTTT. Its protein is CASSIVGGSQPQHF.

The sample holds one count of this clone. V usage is TRBV10-3 and J usage is TRBJ2-2, with 10 nucleotides matching TRBD1. V shed 4 bases, J shed 7 bases, and the junction held 3 bases outside the gene matches. The germline V gene has CDR1 ENHRY and CDR2 SYGVKD. The CDR3 totals 14 residues. The CDR3 bases are TGTGCCATCAGTGGACAGGGGGCGATCGGGGAGCTGTTTTTT. Its translation is CAISGQGAIGELFF.

Points on this clone: At the DNA level, this CDR3 is encoded by other sequences in the same sample as well. V gene TRBV18 combines with J gene TRBJ2-3, with D maybe TRBD2 (6 bases). The CDR3 loop spans 17 amino acids. Trimming took 6 bases from V and 3 from J, leaving 22 bases between them. From germline, CDR1 is KGHSH and CDR2 LQKENI. The CDR3: CASSPLTGVGGTDTQYF. The CDR3 nucleotides read TGTGCCAGCTCGCCCCTGACGGGAGTAGGTGGAACAGATACGCAGTATTTT.

The chain carries TRBV19 and TRBJ2-5; 8 bases are a match to TRBD2. The V gene end was trimmed by 5 bases and the J gene end by 4 bases; junction bases not matched to a gene: 9. The CDR3 has 15 amino acids. Germline CDR1 LNHDA, CDR2 SQIVND (reference sequence). The CDR3 is CASSVSSGSRETQYF. The CDR3, as DNA: TGTGCCAGTAGTGTCTCTAGCGGGTCCAGAGAGACCCAGTACTTC.

The V and J genes are TRBV12-2 and TRBJ1-1; the DNA was not used to check the table's D call, TRBD1. TRBV12-2 is a pseudogene locus. The CDR3 has 17 residues. The CDR3 protein is CASRLARDRVVNTEAFF. DNA for the CDR3: TGTGCAAGTCGCTTAGCCCGGGACAGGGTTGTGAACACTGAAGCTTTCTTT.

The CDR3 here is CASSFRESLTDTQYF. Here the CDR3 DNA reads TGTGCCAGCAGCTTCAGGGAGAGTTTGACAGATACGCAGTATTTT. V is TRBV11-2 and J is TRBJ2-3; the D gene could be TRBD1 or TRBD2 (5 bases each). The CDR3 is 15 amino acids. Germline values: CDR1 SGHAT, CDR2 FQNNGV. V dropped 3 bases and J dropped 3 bases, with 13 bases sitting between them.

The V gene is TRBV2, the J gene TRBJ2-5; 13 nucleotides line up with TRBD2. This CDR3 has 15 amino acids. Germline V CDR1 and CDR2: SNHLY, FYNNEI. Trimming at V came to 6 bases and at J to 6 bases, leaving 7 bases not matched to a gene. Written as DNA, the CDR3 is TGTGCCAGCAGCTTTACTAGCGGGGGGGCGAAGACCCAGTACTTC. The encoded protein is CASSFTSGGAKTQYF.

This clone was recorded only once. The chain links TRBV28 to TRBJ2-7, with D perhaps matching TRBD1 or TRBD2 (5 bases each). The CDR3 length is 12 residues. Looked up from germline, CDR1 is MDHEN and CDR2 is SYDVKM. Deletions cut 8 bases from V and 2 bases from J, with 10 bases between. CDR3 sequence (DNA): TGTGCCAGCTCTCGGGGCCCCTACGAGCAGTACTTC. Protein product: CASSRGPYEQYF.

This clone was picked up a small number of times. The chain combines TRBV29-1 with TRBJ2-7; maybe TRBD1 (5 bases). The CDR3 has 12 residues. V gave up 3 bases and J gave up 6 bases, with 12 bases separating them. The germline gives CDR1 SQVTM, CDR2 ANQGSEA. CDR3 loop: CSVDEQGSEQYF. The DNA for the CDR3 is TGCAGCGTTGATGAGCAGGGTTCCGAGCAGTACTTC.